The next 11 T cell receptor beta chains were all read from a single sample in a study of shared clonotypes between healthy human individuals (dated by TCRdb to 2018 to 2021). The method behind the library was the immunoSEQ multiplex PCR assay. TCRdb's version of the immuneACCESS table is confined to in-frame rearrangements and falls short of the full clone set. An unresolved V gene accounts for under half of the shortfall where checked; the remainder is of unknown origin. This sample lists just over 2,000,000 clones; approximately 95% were detected once. The biggest ten clones account for roughly 0.13% of the sample. The sample taken for sequencing was naive CD4+ T cells sorted from blood. The cell subset or site label corresponds to: CD45RA+ positively selected. The origin of the receptors is a man aged 18-30 years in good health.

Worth noting for this clone: Other DNA sequences within the sample encode an identical CDR3. The chain joins TRBV5-4 to TRBJ1-2; 9 bases line up with TRBD1. CDR1 and CDR2 (germline): SGHNT, YYREEE (reference sequence). CDR3 size: 14 residues. The trim removed 0 bases at V and 5 bases at J, leaving 2 bases unmatched. CDR3 in amino acids: CASSLVGQGYGYTF. In DNA form, the CDR3 reads TGTGCCAGCAGCTTGGTGGGACAGGGATATGGCTACACCTTC.

A remark on this clone: This may arise from a read error, as a much more abundant clone is one base away. The identical CDR3 is also encoded by other nucleotide sequences in the sample. The chain uses TRBV28 and TRBJ1-2; maybe TRBD1 (5 bases). The CDR3 extends over 12 amino acids. Looked up from germline, CDR1 is MDHEN and CDR2 is SYDVKM. The CDR3 coding sequence is TGTGCCAGCAGTTCAGGGAACTACGGCTACACCTTC. It translates to CASSSGNYGYTF.

A single count supports this clone. Sequence at one end of the junction differs from germline and may be a read error. The V gene is TRBV28, the J gene TRBJ1-1; maybe TRBD1 (5 bases). The CDR3 is 11 amino acids. Germline V gene data show CDR1 as MDHEN and CDR2 as SYDVKM. CDR3 sequence (DNA): TGTGCCAGCAGTGTATGGACAGAAGCTTTCTTT. It yields the protein CASSVWTEAFF.

This chain links TRBV9 with TRBJ2-5, with D tentatively TRBD2 (6 bases). Trimming removed 4 bases at V and 7 bases at J, with 17 bases between. This CDR3 has 14 amino acids. Germline CDR1 is SGDLS and CDR2 is YYNGEE. The chain's CDR3 is CASSLSGTPGTQYF. CDR3 coding DNA: TGTGCCAGCAGCCTTAGCGGTACCCCGGGGACCCAGTACTTC.

The chain has TRBV6-1 and TRBJ1-6; D not certain. Germline V gene data show CDR1 as MNHNS and CDR2 as SASEGT. V lost 4 bases and J 7 bases, leaving 23 bases between the germline ends. CDR3 length: 18 amino acids. CDR3 sequence: CASSVYRVERSNNSPLHF. CDR3 nucleotides: TGTGCCAGCAGTGTTTATAGGGTTGAAAGATCGAACAATTCACCCCTCCACTTT.

The V gene is TRBV4-3, the J gene TRBJ2-5; TRBD2 might be the D (6 bases). V lost 1 base and J 5 bases, leaving 14 bases between the germline ends. Germline V gene lookup returns CDR1 LGHNA and CDR2 YSLEER. The length of the CDR3 is 15 residues. This chain's CDR3 is CASSQVGLTGETQYF. The CDR3 DNA reads TGCGCCAGCAGCCAAGTAGGACTAACGGGGGAGACCCAGTACTTC.

The chain employs TRBV4-3 and TRBJ1-5; D gene ambiguous. Looked up from germline, CDR1 is LGHNA and CDR2 is YSLEER. Trimming removed 0 bases at V and 2 bases at J, with 5 bases between. The CDR3 loop spans 14 amino acids. The CDR3 DNA is TGCGCCAGCAGCCAAGAGCATGGCAATCAGCCCCAGCATTTT. This encodes CASSQEHGNQPQHF.

This clone was seen once. V is TRBV9 and J is TRBJ2-6; D gene uncertain. The germline CDR1 and CDR2 sequences are SGDLS and YYNGEE. The CDR3 is made up of 15 amino acids. V lost 4 bases to trimming and J lost 0 bases, with 8 bases between them. Here the CDR3 DNA reads TGTGCCAGCAGCATAATGGGCTCTGGGGCCAACGTCCTGACTTTC. This translates into CASSIMGSGANVLTF.

The rearrangement uses TRBV25-1 and TRBJ1-1, with no clear D. This CDR3 is built from 13 residues. Germline CDR1 reads MGHDK; CDR2 reads SYGVNS. V was cut by 2 bases and J by 1 base, with 5 bases left in between. The CDR3 sequence: CASSETANTEAFF. CDR3 DNA: TGTGCCAGCAGTGAAACAGCGAACACTGAAGCTTTCTTT. The variable domain in full, completed from reference TRBV25-1 and TRBJ1-1, reads EADIYQTPRYLVIGTGKKITLECSQTMGHDKMYWYQQDPGMELHLIHYSYGVNSTEKGDLSSESTVSRIRTEHFPLTLESARPSHTSQYLCASSETANTEAFFGQGTRLTVV.

V gene TRBV6-6 combines with J gene TRBJ1-1; 11 bases match TRBD1. Germline V gene sequence: CDR1 MNHNY, CDR2 SVGAGI (reference sequence). The CDR3 is 14 residues long. Germline trimming cut 2 bases from V and 8 bases from J; bases unmatched to any gene: 4. The chain's CDR3 is CASSYPDRGREAFF. The DNA for the CDR3 is TGTGCCAGCAGTTACCCGGACAGGGGGCGAGAAGCTTTCTTT.

The chain uses TRBV6-1 and TRBJ2-2, with D perhaps matching TRBD1 (5 bases). Trimming removed 4 bases from V and 0 bases from J, with 6 bases in between. This CDR3 region has 14 residues. Germline values: CDR1 MNHNS, CDR2 SASEGT. CDR3 residues: CASSVGANTGELFF. The CDR3 bases are TGTGCCAGCAGTGTAGGGGCGAACACCGGGGAGCTGTTTTTT.